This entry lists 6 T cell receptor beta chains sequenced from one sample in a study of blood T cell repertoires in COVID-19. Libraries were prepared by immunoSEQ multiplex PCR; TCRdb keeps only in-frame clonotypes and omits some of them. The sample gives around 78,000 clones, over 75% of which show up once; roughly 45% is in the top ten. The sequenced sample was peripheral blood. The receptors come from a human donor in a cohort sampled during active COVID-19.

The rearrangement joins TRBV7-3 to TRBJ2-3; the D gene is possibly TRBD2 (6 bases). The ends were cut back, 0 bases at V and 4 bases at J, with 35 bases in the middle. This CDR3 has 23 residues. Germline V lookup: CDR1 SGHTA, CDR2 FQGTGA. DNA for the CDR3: TGTGCCAGCAGCTTAACGGGCACCAGGGACTCCCTCCGAGATAGCAGGTTCGCAGATACGCAGTATTTT. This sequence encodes CASSLTGTRDSLRDSRFADTQYF. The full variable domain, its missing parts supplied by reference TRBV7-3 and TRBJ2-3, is GAGVSQTPSNKVTEKGKYVELRCDPISGHTALYWYRQSLGQGPEFLIYFQGTGAADDSGLPNDRFFAVRPEGSVSTLKIQRTERGDSAVYLCASSLTGTRDSLRDSRFADTQYFGPGTRLTVL.

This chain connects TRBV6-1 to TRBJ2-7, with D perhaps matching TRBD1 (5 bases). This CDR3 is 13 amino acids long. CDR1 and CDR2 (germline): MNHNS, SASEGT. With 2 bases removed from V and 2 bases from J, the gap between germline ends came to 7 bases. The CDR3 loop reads CASSERGTYEQYF. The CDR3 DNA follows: TGTGCCAGCAGTGAAAGGGGCACCTACGAGCAGTACTTC.

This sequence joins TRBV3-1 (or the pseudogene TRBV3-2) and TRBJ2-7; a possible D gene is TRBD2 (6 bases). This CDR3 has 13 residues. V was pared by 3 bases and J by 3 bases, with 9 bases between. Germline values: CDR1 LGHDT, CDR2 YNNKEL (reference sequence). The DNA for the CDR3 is TGTGCCAGCAGCCAGCGGACTAACTACGAGCAGTACTTC. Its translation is CASSQRTNYEQYF.

The CDR3 protein is CASSWVAGVYEQYF. The CDR3 DNA sequence: TGCGCCAGCAGCTGGGTAGCGGGAGTCTACGAGCAGTACTTC. V usage is TRBV5-1 and J usage is TRBJ2-7; the match to TRBD2 covers 9 bases. The length of the CDR3 is 14 residues. Trimming removed 3 bases from V and 3 bases from J; junction bases left unmatched: 4. CDR1 is SGHRS, CDR2 YFSETQ, per germline.

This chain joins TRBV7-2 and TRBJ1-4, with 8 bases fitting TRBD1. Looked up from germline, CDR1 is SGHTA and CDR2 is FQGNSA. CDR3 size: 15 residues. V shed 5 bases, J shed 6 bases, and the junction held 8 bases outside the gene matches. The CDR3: CASSVDRGSYEKLFF. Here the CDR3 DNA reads TGTGCCAGCAGCGTTGACAGGGGCTCTTATGAAAAACTGTTTTTT. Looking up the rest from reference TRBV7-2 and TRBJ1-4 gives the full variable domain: GAGVSQSPSNKVTEKGKDVELRCDPISGHTALYWYRQSLGQGLEFLIYFQGNSAPDKSGLPSDRFSAERTGGSVSTLTIQRTQQEDSAVYLCASSVDRGSYEKLFFGSGTQLSVL.

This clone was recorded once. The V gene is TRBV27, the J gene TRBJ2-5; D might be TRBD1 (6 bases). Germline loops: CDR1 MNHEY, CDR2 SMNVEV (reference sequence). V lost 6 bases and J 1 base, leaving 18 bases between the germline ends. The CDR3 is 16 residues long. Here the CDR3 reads CASRQGTGSIQETQYF. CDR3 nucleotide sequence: TGTGCCAGCAGACAGGGAACAGGGAGCATCCAAGAGACCCAGTACTTC.